The rows below give T cell receptor beta chains drawn from one sample of a study of shared clonotypes between healthy human individuals. Sequencing was performed with immunoSEQ multiplex PCR; in TCRdb, only in-frame clones are kept and a portion is missing. The data hold roughly 650,000 clones, with 95% to 97% observed a single time. The sequenced sample was naive CD8+ T cells sorted from blood. Every receptor here comes from a woman aged 25-40 years in good health. The CDR3 runs from the conserved cysteine through the conserved F or W. D genes are given only for firm matches. Part of the rows lack a size; the others show once, few, many or a class for expanded clones.

j_gene	d_gene	v_gene	abundance	CDR3aa	CDR3nt
TRBJ1-5	-	TRBV7-8	-	CASSLAAMRPQHF	TGTGCCAGCAGCTTAGCGGCGATGCGGCCCCAGCATTTT
TRBJ1-5	-	TRBV19	-	CASSPGPGYQPQHF	TGTGCCAGTAGCCCGGGCCCAGGTTACCAGCCCCAGCATTTT
TRBJ2-3	-	TRBV28	once	CASSPPGLSTDTQYF	TGTGCCAGCAGCCCACCGGGCCTGAGCACAGATACGCAGTATTTT
TRBJ2-3	-	TRBV6-6	once	CASLGQSLTDTQYF	TGTGCCAGCTTAGGACAGAGCCTCACAGATACGCAGTATTTT
TRBJ2-7	TRBD2	TRBV9	-	CASSVELAGQQYF	TGTGCCAGCAGCGTAGAACTAGCGGGCCAGCAGTACTTC
TRBJ1-2	TRBD1	TRBV9	-	CASSGRDREAYGYTF	TGTGCCAGCAGCGGGCGAGACAGGGAGGCCTATGGCTACACCTTC
TRBJ2-3	-	TRBV7-3	-	CASSLFPESTDTQYF	TGTGCCAGCAGCTTGTTTCCGGAAAGCACAGATACGCAGTATTTT
TRBJ1-5	-	TRBV13	-	CASSLRRGPPYSNQPQHF	TGTGCCAGCAGCTTAAGGCGGGGGCCACCCTATAGCAATCAGCCCCAGCATTTT
TRBJ2-3	-	TRBV2	-	CASSELAFRTDTQYF	TGTGCCAGCAGTGAACTAGCGTTCAGGACAGATACGCAGTATTTT
TRBJ2-4	-	TRBV28	-	CASSLLSVLGGNIQYF	TGTGCCAGCAGTTTATTGTCTGTTTTGGGCGGGAACATTCAGTACTTC
TRBJ1-3	-	TRBV11-2	-	CASTPALDRNTIYF	TGTGCCAGCACCCCAGCCCTGGACAGAAACACCATATATTTT
TRBJ2-1	-	TRBV5-6	-	CASSLALAGNEQFF	TGTGCCAGCAGCTTGGCCCTAGCAGGGAATGAGCAGTTCTTC
TRBJ2-7	-	TRBV28	-	CASSSPAGSDGYEQYF	TGTGCCAGCAGTTCACCAGCTGGGTCGGATGGGTACGAGCAGTACTTC
TRBJ2-7	TRBD1	TRBV6-5	once	CASSYSVQGHEQYF	TGTGCCAGCAGTTACTCGGTACAGGGGCACGAGCAGTACTTC
TRBJ2-1	-	TRBV9	-	CASSPPRVDEQFF	TGTGCCAGCAGCCCGCCCAGGGTCGATGAGCAGTTCTTC
TRBJ2-1	-	TRBV28	-	CASSLGRVLWYNEQFF	TGTGCCAGCAGTTTGGGTAGGGTTCTCTGGTACAATGAGCAGTTCTTC
TRBJ2-2	-	TRBV4-2	-	CASSQDTGPTTGELFF	TGTGCCAGCAGCCAAGATACAGGGCCAACAACCGGGGAGCTGTTTTTT
TRBJ2-1	TRBD2	TRBV28	-	CASSSPTEREGNEQFF	TGTGCCAGCAGTTCCCCGACTGAGCGGGAGGGCAATGAGCAGTTCTTC
TRBJ2-7	-	TRBV19	once	CASSPSLASEQYF	TGTGCCAGTAGTCCGTCGCTAGCGAGCGAGCAGTACTTC
TRBJ2-1	TRBD2	TRBV29-1	-	CSVDSSGIYNEQFF	TGCAGCGTTGACTCTAGCGGGATATACAATGAGCAGTTCTTC
TRBJ2-7	-	TRBV11-3	once	CASSLAGSSYEQYF	TGTGCCAGCAGCTTAGCAGGGAGCTCCTACGAGCAGTACTTC
TRBJ2-5	-	TRBV28	-	CASSLLLAGETQYF	TGTGCCAGCAGTCTGCTACTAGCAGGAGAGACCCAGTACTTC
TRBJ2-7	-	TRBV28	-	CATRPYKRELADEQYF	TGTGCCACCAGGCCTTATAAACGGGAGCTTGCCGACGAGCAGTACTTC
TRBJ2-7	-	TRBV7-8	-	CASSQGFYEQYF	TGTGCCAGCAGCCAGGGCTTTTACGAGCAGTACTTC
TRBJ1-4	-	TRBV27	-	CASSLGPFRENEKLFF	TGTGCCAGCAGTTTGGGTCCTTTTAGGGAAAATGAAAAACTGTTTTTT
TRBJ2-7	TRBD2	TRBV4-1	once	CASSLLGLAGAHEQYF	TGCGCCAGCAGCCTATTGGGACTAGCGGGAGCCCACGAGCAGTACTTC
TRBJ1-3	-	TRBV15	-	CATREPSGNTIYF	TGTGCCACCCGCGAACCCTCTGGAAACACCATATATTTT
TRBJ2-7	-	TRBV28	-	CASSLGRLGEQYF	TGTGCCAGCAGTTTGGGCCGCCTCGGCGAGCAGTACTTC
TRBJ1-2	-	TRBV9	-	CASSGYDGYTF	TGTGCCAGCAGCGGATATGATGGCTACACCTTC
TRBJ1-4	-	TRBV28	-	CASSPDIREGEEKLFF	TGTGCCAGCAGTCCAGACATAAGGGAAGGAGAAGAAAAACTGTTTTTT
TRBJ2-7	-	TRBV27	-	CASSLSPVSYEQYF	TGTGCCAGCAGTTTATCCCCGGTCTCCTACGAGCAGTACTTC
TRBJ2-5	TRBD1	TRBV2	-	CASSRDSLQETQYF	TGTGCCAGCAGTCGGGACAGTTTACAAGAGACCCAGTACTTC
TRBJ2-2	-	TRBV6-1	-	CASSEDLGSPRLFF	TGTGCCAGCAGTGAAGACTTGGGGAGCCCCCGGCTGTTTTTT
TRBJ1-1	-	TRBV6-5	-	CASSYSTGANTEAFF	TGTGCCAGCAGTTACTCGACGGGGGCAAACACTGAAGCTTTCTTT
TRBJ2-2	TRBD2	TRBV15	-	CATSRDPATSGIDTGELFF	TGTGCCACCAGCAGAGATCCCGCGACTAGCGGGATCGACACCGGGGAGCTGTTTTTT
TRBJ1-2	-	TRBV4-2	once	CASSQERRQRGYGYTF	TGTGCCAGCAGCCAAGAAAGGCGTCAAAGGGGCTATGGCTACACCTTC
TRBJ2-1	-	TRBV5-4	-	CASSLEASEKQFF	TGTGCCAGCAGCTTGGAGGCTTCGGAGAAGCAGTTCTTC
TRBJ1-5	-	TRBV16	-	CASSRLGASNQPQHF	TGTGCCAGCAGCCGTCTGGGGGCTAGCAATCAGCCCCAGCATTTT
TRBJ2-6	-	TRBV13	-	CASSLVGGTPSGANVLTF	TGTGCCAGCAGCTTAGTGGGAGGTACCCCCTCTGGGGCCAACGTCCTGACTTTC
TRBJ2-1	TRBD1	TRBV27	-	CASSFSRTGYNEQFF	TGTGCCAGCAGTTTCTCCAGGACAGGTTACAATGAGCAGTTCTTC
TRBJ1-1	-	TRBV10-1	-	CASSDYNDRAQAFF	TGCGCCAGCAGTGATTATAACGACCGCGCCCAAGCTTTCTTT
TRBJ2-7	TRBD1	TRBV27	-	CASSLWGQGSEQYF	TGTGCCAGCAGTTTATGGGGACAGGGGTCCGAGCAGTACTTC
TRBJ2-1	TRBD2	TRBV13	-	CASNLLASGSSYNEQFF	TGTGCCAGCAATTTGCTGGCCAGCGGGAGCTCCTACAATGAGCAGTTCTTC
TRBJ2-7	TRBD2	TRBV11-2	-	CASSLGAGLASEEQYF	TGTGCCAGCAGCTTAGGAGCCGGACTAGCTTCCGAGGAGCAGTACTTC
TRBJ1-2	-	TRBV5-4	-	CASSFQGANYGYTF	TGTGCCAGCAGCTTTCAAGGGGCTAACTATGGCTACACCTTC
TRBJ2-1	-	TRBV4-1	-	CASSQAGKDPYNEQFF	TGCGCCAGCAGCCAAGCCGGGAAGGACCCCTACAATGAGCAGTTCTTC
TRBJ1-1	TRBD1	TRBV27	-	CASSLGDRATEAFF	TGTGCCAGCAGTTTAGGGGACAGGGCCACTGAAGCTTTCTTT
TRBJ2-7	-	TRBV4-2	-	CASSLDTYEQYF	TGTGCCAGCAGCTTAGATACCTACGAGCAGTACTTC
TRBJ2-2	-	TRBV9	-	CASSGVRGEWELFF	TGTGCCAGCAGCGGAGTCCGTGGAGAATGGGAGCTGTTTTTT
TRBJ1-2	-	TRBV29-1	-	CSVVEQTTYGYTF	TGCAGCGTTGTGGAGCAGACTACCTATGGCTACACCTTC
TRBJ2-4	-	TRBV4-1	-	CASREQELAKNIQYF	TGCGCCAGCAGAGAACAGGAGCTAGCCAAAAACATTCAGTACTTC
TRBJ1-2	-	TRBV9	-	CASSADRGAYGYTF	TGTGCCAGCAGCGCCGATCGGGGTGCCTATGGCTACACCTTC
TRBJ2-7	TRBD1	TRBV27	-	CASSLSPGTDRYEQYF	TGTGCCAGCAGTTTATCGCCCGGGACAGATCGCTACGAGCAGTACTTC
TRBJ2-7	TRBD2	TRBV28	-	CASTSLLAGVYEQYF	TGTGCCAGCACCTCCCTCCTAGCGGGAGTTTACGAGCAGTACTTC